One sample yielded the 30 T cell receptor beta chains listed below, sequenced in a study of human T cells and chemical hapten exposure. TCRdb called the RACE reads again in MiXCR, with one record for every CDR3 protein. The sample shows 100,000 or so distinct CDR3 sequences, 7% to 10% of them seen only once. The time point was: patch test 2, 6 weeks after DPC sensitization. The treatment: therapeutic diphenylcyclopropenone sensitization with weekly scalp DPC. This material consisted of whole blood, taken in connection with sensitization to the hapten diphenylcyclopropenone (DPC). Source of these receptors: a woman between 40 and 55 years old with alopecia areata. Some clones in this sample may be carry-over from other donors' samples.

The sample holds a few counts of this clonotype. V usage is TRBV4-1 and J usage is TRBJ2-7; 7 positions agree with TRBD2. Germline CDR1 and CDR2: MGHRA and YSYEKL. The CDR3 contains 15 residues. Trimming took 6 bases from V and 2 from J; bases not matched to a gene: 10. The CDR3 protein is CASSLSSGNTYEQYF. In DNA form, the CDR3 reads TGCGCCAGCAGTCTTTCTAGCGGCAATACCTACGAGCAGTACTTC.

This clonotype has a count of ten or more. The rearrangement links TRBV3-1 to TRBJ2-7; 9 nucleotides agree with TRBD2. The CDR3 extends over 13 amino acids. With V trimmed by 5 bases and J by 5 bases, 4 bases remained unmatched. The germline gives CDR1 LGHDT, CDR2 YNNKEL (reference sequence). The CDR3 bases are TGTGCCAGCAGCATAGCGGGAGTCCACGAGCAGTACTTC. This encodes CASSIAGVHEQYF.

This clonotype showed up just a few times. The J gene is TRBJ1-6, the V gene TRBV6-2 or TRBV6-3, with D perhaps TRBD1 (5 bases). This CDR3 has 15 residues. Per germline, CDR1 MNHEY and CDR2 SVGEGT. V was cut by 6 bases and J by 10 bases, with 19 bases left in between. The CDR3 DNA sequence: TGTGCCAGCAGCCCCCCAGCGGGAACAGGCTCACCCCTCCACTTT. This sequence encodes CASSPPAGTGSPLHF.

This clonotype was recorded a few times. V and J are TRBV30 and TRBJ2-7; D is unresolved. V dropped 7 bases and J dropped 2 bases, with 9 bases sitting between them. CDR3 length: 11 amino acids. Germline-derived CDR1 and CDR2 are GTSNPN and SVGIG (reference sequence). CDR3 sequence (DNA): TGTGCCTCAAGAGTAGCCTACGAGCAGTACTTC. Protein sequence: CASRVAYEQYF.

This clonotype occurred many times. This chain joins TRBV5-4 and TRBJ2-3; TRBD2 matches 12 bases. CDR3 length equals 18 residues. Germline-derived CDR1 and CDR2 are SGHNT and YYREEE (reference sequence). Germline trimming cut 1 base from V and 4 bases from J; bases unmatched to any gene: 10. This CDR3 is CASSLMTSGRGRPDTQYF. The CDR3 DNA follows: TGTGCCAGCAGCTTGATGACTAGCGGGAGAGGTCGTCCAGATACGCAGTATTTT.

This clonotype was observed many times. This chain connects TRBV6-1 to TRBJ1-1; D is unclear. CDR3 length equals 14 residues. Germline V gives CDR1 MNHNS, CDR2 SASEGT. V gave up 7 bases and J gave up 0 bases, with 12 bases separating them. The CDR3 spells CASKSGSLNTEAFF. CDR3 bases: TGTGCCAGCAAGTCGGGGTCCCTGAACACTGAAGCTTTCTTT.

This chain connects TRBV7-2 to TRBJ2-1; 9 bases are shared with TRBD2. With 3 bases clipped from V and 0 bases from J, the junction kept 0 bases outside the gene matches. The CDR3 is made up of 15 amino acids. The germline V gene encodes CDR1 SGHTA and CDR2 FQGNSA. CDR3 coding DNA: TGTGCCAGCAGCTTGGGACTAGCCTCCTACAATGAGCAGTTCTTC. It codes for CASSLGLASYNEQFF.

This clonotype was seen more than once but under ten times. V gene TRBV30 combines with J gene TRBJ1-6; no firm D call. Germline CDR1 and CDR2: GTSNPN and SVGIG (reference sequence). CDR3 size: 11 residues. With 6 bases removed from V and 12 bases from J, the gap between germline ends came to 12 bases. DNA for the CDR3: TGTGCCTGCCGTACAGTACGACCCCTCCACTTT. As protein: CACRTVRPLHF.

The rearrangement joins TRBV10-3 to TRBJ2-7; tentatively, D is TRBD1 or TRBD2 (5 bases each). V was clipped by 11 bases and J by 1 base, with 15 bases between them. Germline CDR1 ENHRY, CDR2 SYGVKD. The CDR3 covers 13 residues. The DNA of the CDR3 is TGTGCCCTCTCCGGGACGGGGTCCTACGAGCAGTACTTC. It specifies CALSGTGSYEQYF.

This clonotype has ten or more counts. Written as DNA, the CDR3 is TGTGCCAGCAGCGACGGCTACGAGCAGTACTTC. It is translated as CASSDGYEQYF. This chain links TRBV3-1 with TRBJ2-7, with D unresolved. Germline values: CDR1 LGHDT, CDR2 YNNKEL (reference sequence). The CDR3 runs 11 residues. V was shortened by 5 bases and J by 3 bases, with 5 bases between the two germline ends.

Points on this clonotype: Because the CDR3 is missing its conserved closing phenylalanine or tryptophan, this is likely a read error. V is TRBV29-1 and J is TRBJ2-5, with D tentatively TRBD2 (6 bases). V shed 7 bases and J shed 4 bases, with 22 bases lying between them. Germline lookup yields CDR1 SQVTM and CDR2 ANQGSEA. This CDR3 is built from 15 residues. The DNA of the CDR3 is TGCAGCGCCGCTTTAACAGTTAGAGCGGGAGAGACCCAGTACCTC. Translating it yields CSAALTVRAGETQYL.

This clonotype was seen ten or more times. V and J are TRBV6-1 and TRBJ1-3; D is perhaps TRBD1 (6 bases). V lost 5 bases to trimming and J lost 0 bases, with 8 bases between them. CDR3 length: 14 amino acids. The germline V gene encodes CDR1 MNHNS and CDR2 SASEGT. The CDR3 loop is CASSQGTSGNTIYF. CDR3 nucleotide sequence: TGTGCCAGCAGTCAGGGGACCTCTGGAAACACCATATATTTT.

The V and J genes are TRBV4-2 and TRBJ1-4; tentative D call: TRBD1 (6 bases). This CDR3 contains 15 residues. The germline V gene has CDR1 LGHNA and CDR2 YNFKEQ. Trimming pared 0 bases from V and 4 bases from J, leaving 9 bases between. CDR3 region: CASSQDPGVNEKLFF. The DNA of the CDR3 is TGTGCCAGCAGCCAAGACCCAGGGGTTAATGAAAAACTGTTTTTT.

This clonotype appeared many times. The chain recombines TRBV12-3 or TRBV12-4 with TRBJ2-2; TRBD1 or TRBD2 may be the D gene (5 bases each). Trimming took 6 bases from V and 13 from J, leaving 12 bases between them. This CDR3 is built from 11 residues. The CDR3 bases are TGTGCCAGCAGGGCAGGGAGAGTGCTGTTTTTT. Protein product: CASRAGRVLFF.

Comment on this clonotype: At one end, the junction sequence differs from germline, possibly due to a read error. The chain employs TRBV6-2 or TRBV6-3 and TRBJ2-1; D gene uncertain. Germline V lookup: CDR1 MNHEY, CDR2 SVGEGT. The CDR3 is made up of 15 amino acids. This CDR3 reads CASSYSARLANEQSF. CDR3 DNA: TGTGCCAGCAGTTACTCTGCCAGGCTTGCCAATGAGCAGTCCTTC.

The chain links TRBV4-1 to TRBJ1-4; possible D gene TRBD1, 5 bases. The CDR3 extends over 13 amino acids. Deletions cut 2 bases from V and 10 bases from J, with 11 bases between. Germline-derived CDR1 and CDR2 are MGHRA and YSYEKL. CDR3: CASSQSWDVKLFF. CDR3 DNA: TGCGCCAGCAGCCAATCTTGGGACGTAAAACTGTTTTTT.

This clonotype was recorded many times. For the CDR3, the DNA is TGTGCCAGCAGCCCCATCCGGGAGACCCAGTACTTC. Translating gives CASSPIRETQYF. The chain is built from TRBV7-9 and TRBJ2-5; no definite D call. CDR3 size: 12 residues. Trimming left V 5 bases short and J 5 bases short, with 9 bases between. Germline V gene data show CDR1 as SEHNR and CDR2 as FQNEAQ (reference sequence).

This clonotype was counted between two and nine times. J is TRBJ2-1 and V is TRBV7-3, with 8 bases fitting TRBD1. Germline CDR1 reads SGHTA; CDR2 reads FQGTGA. J gave up 11 bases and V 2 bases, and 5 bases lay outside the gene matches. The CDR3 loop spans 13 amino acids. The CDR3, as DNA: TGTGCCAGCAGCTTAGGACAGGGATCCAAGCAGTTCTTC. This sequence encodes CASSLGQGSKQFF.

The V gene is TRBV6-5, the J gene TRBJ2-6, with D hard to call. Germline V lookup: CDR1 MNHEY, CDR2 SVGAGI. This CDR3 is built from 15 residues. V shed 0 bases and J shed 1 base, with 4 bases lying between them. CDR3 region: CASSYSESGANVLTF. CDR3 nucleotide sequence: TGTGCCAGCAGTTACTCCGAGTCTGGGGCCAACGTCCTGACTTTC.

This clonotype was picked up many times. This chain joins TRBV4-2 and TRBJ1-6, with D perhaps matching TRBD1 (5 bases). Germline CDR1 and CDR2: LGHNA and YNFKEQ. This CDR3 is 16 amino acids long. V was shortened by 0 bases and J by 7 bases, with 13 bases between the two germline ends. The CDR3 is CASSQEKQGGNSPLHF. CDR3 bases: TGTGCCAGCAGCCAAGAGAAGCAGGGTGGGAATTCACCCCTCCACTTT.

The chain employs TRBV5-6 and TRBJ2-5; D uncertain. V lost 4 bases and J lost 13, with 20 bases in between. Germline lookup yields CDR1 SGHDT and CDR2 YYEEEE. The CDR3 spans 13 residues. CDR3 in amino acids: CASSPLQQSRVYF. The CDR3 DNA reads TGTGCCAGCAGCCCTCTCCAACAGTCCCGAGTGTACTTC.

The gene calls are TRBV3-1 and TRBJ1-3; no reliable D call. CDR3 size: 15 residues. The germline V and J ends were trimmed by 1 base and 4 bases, with 11 bases remaining between them. In germline, CDR1 is LGHDT, CDR2 YNNKEL (reference sequence). DNA for the CDR3: TGTGCCAGCAGCCAAGGCCCAGGTCAGGGAAACACCATATATTTT. Translation gives CASSQGPGQGNTIYF.

This clonotype was detected many times. This chain uses TRBV5-6 with TRBJ1-5; no clear D gene. V was pared by 1 base and J by 9 bases, with 14 bases between. Germline-derived CDR1 and CDR2 are SGHDT and YYEEEE. This CDR3 comprises 14 residues. CDR3 amino acids: CASSLTRVAGPQHF. CDR3 nucleotide sequence: TGTGCCAGCAGCTTGACTAGAGTGGCCGGGCCCCAGCATTTT. Together with reference TRBV5-6 and TRBJ1-5, the CDR3 gives the full variable domain: DAGVTQSPTHLIKTRGQQVTLRCSPKSGHDTVSWYQQALGQGPQFIFQYYEEEERQRGNFPDRFSGHQFPNYSSELNVNALLLGDSALYLCASSLTRVAGPQHFGDGTRLSIL.

J is TRBJ2-7 and V is TRBV20-1; 10 nucleotides match TRBD2. The CDR3 length is 15 residues. CDR1 and CDR2 from the germline V gene are DFQATT and SNEGSKA (reference sequence). Trimming removed 3 bases from V and 6 bases from J; junction bases left unmatched: 11. The DNA of the CDR3 is TGCAGTGCTAGCCGCCGAGCGGGAGGGCCCGTCGAGCAGTACTTC. Amino acids: CSASRRAGGPVEQYF.

A few counts support this clonotype. The rearrangement uses TRBV4-3 and TRBJ2-2; unclear D gene. This CDR3 is built from 13 residues. CDR1 LGHNA and CDR2 YSLEER come from the germline V gene. V lost 4 bases, J lost 7 bases, and 10 bases lay in between. The CDR3 DNA sequence: TGCGCCAGCAGCCCTAGAGCCCGCGGGGAGCTGTTTTTT. It yields the protein CASSPRARGELFF.

The chain recombines TRBV6-5 with TRBJ2-3; D possibly uses TRBD1 or TRBD2 (5 bases each). Germline CDR1 reads MNHEY; CDR2 reads SVGAGI. The CDR3 length is 15 residues. V was trimmed by 2 bases and J by 0 bases, leaving 9 bases between them. The CDR3 loop is CASSYDGTSTDTQYF. CDR3 DNA: TGTGCCAGCAGTTACGACGGGACCAGCACAGATACGCAGTATTTT.

This clonotype was counted at least ten times. The rearrangement joins TRBV5-1 to TRBJ2-5; TRBD1 might be the D (5 bases). The CDR3 length is 13 residues. The germline V and J ends were trimmed by 2 bases and 3 bases, with 8 bases remaining between them. CDR1 is SGHRS and CDR2 is YFSETQ in the germline V gene. The CDR3 is CASSFEGEETQYF. The DNA for the CDR3 is TGCGCCAGCAGCTTTGAAGGGGAAGAGACCCAGTACTTC.

The sample holds a few counts of this clonotype. The chain carries TRBV28 and TRBJ1-6, with D tentatively TRBD1 (5 bases). The V gene lost 6 bases and the J gene lost 0 bases, with 15 bases spanning the gap. Looked up from germline, CDR1 is MDHEN and CDR2 is SYDVKM. This CDR3 has 17 amino acids. Here the CDR3 reads CASRGDSLSSYNSPLHF. DNA for the CDR3: TGTGCCAGCAGGGGAGACAGCTTAAGCTCCTATAATTCACCCCTCCACTTT. Together with reference TRBV28 and TRBJ1-6, the CDR3 gives the full variable domain: DVKVTQSSRYLVKRTGEKVFLECVQDMDHENMFWYRQDPGLGLRLIYFSYDVKMKEKGDIPEGYSVSREKKERFSLILESASTNQTSMYLCASRGDSLSSYNSPLHFGNGTRLTVT.

The chain carries TRBV20-1 and TRBJ2-7; a possible D gene is TRBD1 (5 bases). CDR1 is DFQATT, CDR2 SNEGSKA, per germline (reference sequence). This CDR3 spans 12 amino acids. V shed 2 bases and J shed 4 bases, with 9 bases lying between them. The CDR3 sequence is CSARSQGYEQYF. The CDR3 DNA reads as TGCAGTGCTAGAAGTCAGGGTTACGAGCAGTACTTC.

This clonotype was detected a few times. The V gene is TRBV10-3, the J gene TRBJ1-1, with D possibly being TRBD1 (6 bases). Germline CDR1 reads ENHRY; CDR2 reads SYGVKD. The length of the CDR3 is 13 residues. The germline V and J ends were trimmed by 8 bases and 1 base, with 11 bases remaining between them. CDR3 DNA: TGTGCCATCCGGGACAAGACGAACACTGAAGCTTTCTTT. It yields the protein CAIRDKTNTEAFF.